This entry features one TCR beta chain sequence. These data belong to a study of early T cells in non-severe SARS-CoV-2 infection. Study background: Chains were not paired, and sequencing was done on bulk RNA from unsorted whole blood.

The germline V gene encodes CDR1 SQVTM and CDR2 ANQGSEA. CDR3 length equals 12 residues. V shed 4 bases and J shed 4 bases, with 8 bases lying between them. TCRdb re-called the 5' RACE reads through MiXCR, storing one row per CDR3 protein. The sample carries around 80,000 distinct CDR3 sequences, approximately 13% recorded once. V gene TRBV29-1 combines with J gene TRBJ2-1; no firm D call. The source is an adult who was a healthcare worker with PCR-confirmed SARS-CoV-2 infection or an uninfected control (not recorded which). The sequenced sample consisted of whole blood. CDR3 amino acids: CSVARWYNEQFF. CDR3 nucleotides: TGCAGCGTTGCCAGGTGGTACAATGAGCAGTTCTTC.